The present TCR beta chain was sequenced within a study of long-term antiretroviral therapy in people with HIV (dated by TCRdb to between 2022 and 2023). As for the study more broadly: The earliest samples were collected about a decade before the 2015 WHO recommendation for immediate ART, when ART was typically delayed until CD4 counts fell. From 30 to 35 adults with confirmed HIV infection, the cohort provided 150 to 200 cryopreserved PBMC samples, gathered serially across a mean of roughly 6 years (range 1-12). No cross-contamination during QIAcube processing turned up in test extractions that ran a monoclonal T-cell line alongside about 35 polyclonal samples. This retrospective serial study examined whether starting ART and sustained HIV suppression were associated with changes in the composition and diversity of the TRB repertoire in peripheral blood. Among the roughly 30 participants with HIV, around ten were female.

Findings and caveats that apply to the study as a whole: Inferences about post-ART repertoire changes are limited because no data were available on ART adherence, viral resistance or therapy changes. The samples were dated from about 2003 to 2018, and the ART regimens that were used may be less effective than current ART regimens. CDR3 length ranges in HIV repertoires were narrower than in controls, and network structure suggested an antigen-experienced repertoire with only a slight naive shift after ART. Expanded TRB clones identified before ART initiation dominated the repertoire at all time points, although this dominance fluctuated and declined in many PLHIV after ART. Unsorted PBMC were profiled instead of sorted CD4+ and CD8+ T cells because pre-ART samples had limited cell numbers. Starting ART was linked to a significant rise in TRB diversity, yet even with long-term ART the diversity remained significantly lower than in transplant donor controls. Owing to limited PBMC availability, only the TCR beta chain was sequenced, without alpha chain pairing.

Inclusion was restricted to participants for whom at least one PBMC sample before ART initiation and at least two post-ART samples were available. Every participant with HIV received treatment in the United States of America. Before DNA extraction, cryopreserved samples containing about 0.9-11 million PBMC were thawed and washed. At the time of the earliest PBMC sample, participants with HIV were aged between roughly 20 and 54 years. PBMC samples were contributed by each participant from 1-4 timepoints before ART initiation and 2-8 timepoints after ART initiation, with a median of 7 samples. Serial HIV viral load, CD4+ T-cell count, ART history and demographic data were obtained for every participant. Genomic DNA was extracted from unsorted PBMC with a Qiagen kit on a QIAcube, with processing performed in batches of 12 samples. The sample holds one count of this clone. What this receptor recognizes is not known. Base qualities are not at hand, and no much larger clone is one base apart.

The CDR1 and CDR2 encoded by the germline V gene are SGHRS and YFSETQ. Including cysteine and phenylalanine, the CDR3 has 14 amino acids. Left in the record is the CDR3 DNA by itself, 42 bases read in frame from the first base. The junction shows trimming of 4 bases on V and 4 bases on J, plus 14 bases between the germline ends. The immunoSEQ hsTCRB v3.0 assay was used at survey level resolution for TRB variable region sequencing. A depth of roughly 40,000-55,000 T-cell genomes per sample was targeted for TRB sequencing. TRB libraries were pooled and sequenced on an Illumina MiSeq using a v3 150-cycle kit. In the original analysis: Repertoire analysis was run in R within a reproducible Nextflow workflow that covered QC, data transformation and analysis. LymphoSeq2, an R package for exploring AIRR-Seq data, was used to implement custom analyses. A handful of samples that produced fewer than 5000 total TRB sequences were removed, so 150 to 200 HIV repertoires were analyzed. Among the 170 to 200 retained HIV repertoires, 59 were collected before ART initiation and some 130 after ART initiation. Repertoires were downsampled to 5000 TRB nucleotide sequences, and summary statistics were averaged over 100 downsampling iterations. The analysis kept only TRB sequences whose CDR3 regions were at least seven amino acids long. Two measures captured diversity: a Shannon entropy-derived clonality score and the Gini coefficient. Repertoire networks linked the top 5000 CDR3 amino acid sequences whenever two sequences differed by an edit distance of one. GLIPH2 predicted antigen specificity groups and MHC restriction for TRB CDR3 amino acid sequences. To flag known associations with CMV, EBV, HIV or tissue antigens, CDR3 amino acid sequences were compared against VDJdb and McPAS-TCR. Pre-ART, post-ART and control groups were compared with Wilcoxon signed-rank tests and Holm-Bonferroni correction. TCRdb's version of the immuneACCESS table is confined to in-frame rearrangements and falls short of the full clone set. An unresolved V gene accounts for under half of the shortfall where checked; the remainder is of unknown origin. V and J calls plus clone size are reproduced from that table; the DNA served to infer D and trimming. The sample yields tens of thousands of clones; around three quarters were counted once. Roughly 15% of the sample goes to the ten largest clones.

This TCR was sampled from a woman aged 25 to 39 with HIV. The specimen comprised unsorted PBMCs, sampled 2.9 years after starting antiretroviral therapy. The receptor chain draws on TRBV5-1 and TRBJ1-1; tentative D gene TRBD1, with 6 bases matching. This receptor carries the CDR3 CASSTGGLGTEAFF. The DNA reads TGCGCCAGCAGCACCGGGGGGCTGGGCACTGAAGCTTTCTTT.